A selection of T cell receptor beta chains follows, all from one sample in a study of cytomegalovirus exposure and HLA in healthy donors. Libraries were prepared by immunoSEQ multiplex PCR; TCRdb keeps only in-frame clonotypes and omits some of them. This table has some 120,000 clones, about four fifths appearing once. The sequencing sample was made of PBMCs. The receptors stem from a human donor in good health. CDR3s include the opening cysteine and the closing phenylalanine or tryptophan. Each record gives: clone size, D gene, CDR3 length, J gene, V gene, CDR3 protein, CDR3 DNA. The D gene is left open where the match is weak. Not all rows give a size; the values are once, few, many and, for expanded clones, a class.

clone_size: .; d_call: TRBD1; cdr3_length: 13; j_call: TRBJ1-4; v_call: TRBV10-3; cdr3_aa: CAISWDRDEKLFF; cdr3_nt: TGTGCCATCAGTTGGGACAGGGATGAAAAACTGTTTTTT
clone_size: .; d_call: TRBD2; cdr3_length: 15; j_call: TRBJ2-1; v_call: TRBV27; cdr3_aa: CASSYRASGGDEQFF; cdr3_nt: TGTGCCAGCAGCTATCGGGCTAGCGGGGGCGATGAGCAGTTCTTC
clone_size: few; d_call: .; cdr3_length: 16; j_call: TRBJ1-4; v_call: TRBV6-1; cdr3_aa: CASSEAVGGYREKLFF; cdr3_nt: TGTGCCAGCAGTGAAGCAGTCGGGGGATATAGGGAAAAACTGTTTTTT
clone_size: .; d_call: .; cdr3_length: 15; j_call: TRBJ1-1; v_call: TRBV11-3; cdr3_aa: CASSLEGTGPTEAFF; cdr3_nt: TGTGCCAGCAGCTTAGAGGGGACTGGCCCAACTGAAGCTTTCTTT
clone_size: .; d_call: .; cdr3_length: 14; j_call: TRBJ1-1; v_call: TRBV7-9; cdr3_aa: CSSSLGQLNTEAFF; cdr3_nt: TGTTCCAGCAGCTTAGGGCAGTTGAACACTGAAGCTTTCTTT
clone_size: .; d_call: .; cdr3_length: 14; j_call: TRBJ2-2; v_call: TRBV5-8; cdr3_aa: CASSLGSGPWELFF; cdr3_nt: TGTGCCAGCAGCTTAGGTTCAGGTCCCTGGGAGCTGTTTTTT
clone_size: .; d_call: .; cdr3_length: 19; j_call: TRBJ1-6; v_call: TRBV7-8; cdr3_aa: CASSLDPSRGSSYNSPLHF; cdr3_nt: TGTGCCAGCAGCTTAGACCCGAGCAGGGGCAGCTCCTATAATTCACCCCTCCACTTT
clone_size: .; d_call: .; cdr3_length: 15; j_call: TRBJ1-2; v_call: TRBV25-1; cdr3_aa: CASSESNLAPYGYTF; cdr3_nt: TGTGCCAGCAGTGAATCGAATTTGGCCCCCTATGGCTACACCTTC
clone_size: .; d_call: TRBD1; cdr3_length: 17; j_call: TRBJ2-7; v_call: TRBV10-3; cdr3_aa: CAISLSGQGPPSHEQYF; cdr3_nt: TGTGCCATCTCCCTTTCGGGACAGGGGCCCCCGTCCCACGAGCAGTACTTC
clone_size: few; d_call: .; cdr3_length: 14; j_call: TRBJ1-5; v_call: TRBV6-5; cdr3_aa: CASSYTRYDQPQHF; cdr3_nt: TGTGCCAGCAGTTACACGAGATACGATCAGCCCCAGCATTTT
clone_size: .; d_call: TRBD1; cdr3_length: 15; j_call: TRBJ2-5; v_call: TRBV11-2; cdr3_aa: CASSLGGSGGETQYF; cdr3_nt: TGTGCCAGCAGCTTAGGCGGTTCAGGGGGCGAGACCCAGTACTTC